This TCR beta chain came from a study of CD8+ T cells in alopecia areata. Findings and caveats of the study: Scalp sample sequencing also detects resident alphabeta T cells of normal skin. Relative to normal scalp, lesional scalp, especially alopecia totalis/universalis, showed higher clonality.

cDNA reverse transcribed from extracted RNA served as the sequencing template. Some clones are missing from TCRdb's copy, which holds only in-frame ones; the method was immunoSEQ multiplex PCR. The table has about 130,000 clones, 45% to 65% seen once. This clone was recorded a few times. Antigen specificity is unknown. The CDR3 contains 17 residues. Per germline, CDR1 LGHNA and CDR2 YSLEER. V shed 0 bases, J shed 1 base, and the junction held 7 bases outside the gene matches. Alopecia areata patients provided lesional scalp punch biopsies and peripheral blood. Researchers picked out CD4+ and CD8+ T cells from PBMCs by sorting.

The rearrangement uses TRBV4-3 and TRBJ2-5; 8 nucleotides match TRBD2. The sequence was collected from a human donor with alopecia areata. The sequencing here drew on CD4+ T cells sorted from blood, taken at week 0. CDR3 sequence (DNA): TGCGCCAGCAGCCAAGATCGCCTAGCGGGCGGCCAAGAGACCCAGTACTTC. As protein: CASSQDRLAGGQETQYF.